Here is one T cell receptor (beta chain) with its context. This specimen comes from a study of T cell clones after liver transplantation. The assay was immunoSEQ multiplex PCR, and TCRdb's table has in-frame clones only and misses some. This table has more than 100,000 clones, 84% appearing once. This CDR3 spans 18 amino acids. The clonotype was recovered from a human patient who received a liver transplant. These T cells may partly come from the graft donor. The material was CD4+ T cells from blood, obtained approximately 4 years after liver transplant. The chain links TRBV21-1 to TRBJ2-1; the table's D call, TRBD2, was not checked against the DNA. TRBV21-1 corresponds to a pseudogene. CDR3 sequence (DNA): TGTGCCAGCACCGATAATCCCCCTAGCTGGAGCTCCTACAATGAGCAGTTCTTC. Encoded protein: CASTDNPPSWSSYNEQFF.